The source of this T cell receptor (beta chain) is a study of T cells in tuberculosis. Regarding the study as a whole: Active tuberculosis patients had shorter CDR3-alpha; the beta difference was nonsignificant.

Adolescents were screened for latent TB by skin test and IGRA. The ends were cut back, 5 bases at V and 4 bases at J, with 20 bases in the middle. This CDR3 spans 16 amino acids. Germline V lookup: CDR1 LNHDA, CDR2 SQIVND (reference sequence). TCRdb's copy holds only in-frame clones and misses some; the assay was immunoSEQ multiplex PCR. The data show fewer than 55,000 clones, with about 95% seen just once and roughly 7% held by the top ten. About this clone itself: Antigen unknown.

Sequenced material: PBMCs. V is TRBV19 and J is TRBJ1-2; possible D gene TRBD1, 5 bases. The TCR originated in a donor aged 10 to 29 with latent tuberculosis or without tuberculosis infection. DNA of the CDR3: TGTGCCAGTAGTGTCGGCGGTGGGGGACTAGGCTATGGCTACACCTTC. It specifies CASSVGGGGLGYGYTF.